The 27 T cell receptor beta chains below were found in one sample sequenced in a study of shared clonotypes between healthy human individuals. Assay used: immunoSEQ multiplex PCR; TCRdb lists only in-frame clones, some missing. This sample carries under 2.5 million clones, 92% of them seen once, and the ten largest clones take 0.37%. Sequencing used naive CD4+ T cells from PBMCs. Subset given: CD45RA+ positively selected. The receptors derive from a man between 18 and 35 years old in good health. Some clones in this sample may be carry-over from other donors' samples.

This clone was detected ten times or more. In DNA form, the CDR3 reads TGTGCCAGCAGCCCCTACCTAGCTTTGGCCTACGAGCAGTACTTC. Translation: CASSPYLALAYEQYF. This chain links TRBV27 with TRBJ2-7; weak D call: TRBD2 (5 bases). The V end lost 6 bases, the J end lost 2 bases, and 17 bases lay between the germline ends. Germline assignment: CDR1 MNHEY and CDR2 SMNVEV (reference sequence). This CDR3 contains 15 residues.

Only a few counts were recorded for this clone. The chain uses TRBV2 and TRBJ2-5; D possibly corresponds to TRBD1 (5 bases). The CDR3 covers 11 residues. CDR1 SNHLY and CDR2 FYNNEI come from the germline V gene. The ends were cut back, 2 bases at V and 7 bases at J, with 5 bases in the middle. CDR3 bases: TGTGCCAGCAGTGAACAGGGGACCCAGTACTTC. It specifies CASSEQGTQYF.

This clone was seen just once. Other DNA variants within this sample encode the same CDR3. The genes are TRBV5-1 and TRBJ2-7; 9 positions agree with TRBD1. This CDR3 is built from 15 residues. CDR1 and CDR2 (germline): SGHRS, YFSETQ. J gave up 1 base and V 2 bases, and 4 bases lay outside the gene matches. The CDR3 DNA sequence: TGCGCCAGCAGCTTAACCGGGACAGGGTCCTACGAGCAGTACTTC. It encodes CASSLTGTGSYEQYF.

The chain couples TRBV7-8 to TRBJ2-6, with unresolved D. The V gene lost 2 bases and the J gene lost 2 bases, with 7 bases spanning the gap. Germline lookup yields CDR1 SGHVS and CDR2 FQNEAQ. The CDR3 is 15 residues long. CDR3 sequence (DNA): TGTGCCAGCAGCTTACGTCTCACTGGGGCCAACGTCCTGACTTTC. Amino acids: CASSLRLTGANVLTF.

This clone occurred once. V usage is TRBV18 and J usage is TRBJ2-1; D ambiguous. Per the germline V gene, CDR1 is KGHSH and CDR2 is LQKENI. The CDR3 contains 13 residues. V lost 3 bases and J 3 bases, leaving 6 bases between the germline ends. CDR3 region: CASSPPNYNEQFF. The CDR3 DNA reads TGTGCCAGCTCACCTCCCAACTACAATGAGCAGTTCTTC.

The CDR3 region is CAASPGELGANVLTF. As DNA, the CDR3 is TGTGCCGCCTCTCCCGGGGAACTGGGGGCCAACGTCCTGACTTTC. This chain uses TRBV19 with TRBJ2-6; a possible D gene is TRBD2 (5 bases). Looked up from germline, CDR1 is LNHDA and CDR2 is SQIVND (reference sequence). The CDR3 covers 15 residues. With 11 bases removed from V and 4 bases from J, the gap between germline ends came to 18 bases.

As concerns this clone: This specimen includes other DNA sequences encoding the same CDR3. V and J are TRBV9 and TRBJ2-6; D remains ambiguous. The CDR3 covers 13 residues. Germline CDR1 reads SGDLS; CDR2 reads YYNGEE. Trimming took 1 base from V and 3 from J, leaving 2 bases between them. CDR3 DNA sequence: TGTGCCAGCAGCGTAAGTGGGGCCAACGTCCTGACTTTC. As protein: CASSVSGANVLTF. Full variable domain (rest looked up from reference TRBV9 and TRBJ2-6): DSGVTQTPKHLITATGQRVTLRCSPRSGDLSVYWYQQSLDQGLQFLIQYYNGEERAKGNILERFSAQQFPDLHSELNLSSLELGDSALYFCASSVSGANVLTFGAGSRLTVL.

A remark on this clone: Other DNA variants within this sample encode the same CDR3. The chain couples TRBV5-1 to TRBJ2-7, with 15 bases that match TRBD2. V gave up 3 bases and J gave up 2 bases; unmatched junction bases: 3. The length of the CDR3 is 16 residues. CDR1 is SGHRS and CDR2 is YFSETQ in the germline V gene. CDR3 in DNA: TGCGCCAGCAGCTCCGGGACTAGCGGGAGGACCTACGAGCAGTACTTC. Translation gives CASSSGTSGRTYEQYF.

This chain joins TRBV28 and TRBJ1-2, with D hard to call. Per germline, CDR1 MDHEN and CDR2 SYDVKM. This CDR3 has 13 amino acids. Trimming removed 2 bases at V and 3 bases at J, with 7 bases between. The CDR3 here is CASSLPDYYGYTF. CDR3 DNA sequence: TGTGCCAGCAGTTTACCTGATTACTATGGCTACACCTTC.

V is TRBV7-3 and J is TRBJ2-1, with TRBD2 identical over 12 bases. The CDR3 extends over 15 amino acids. Germline V gene data show CDR1 as SGHTA and CDR2 as FQGTGA. The trim removed 3 bases at V and 9 bases at J, leaving 6 bases unmatched. In DNA, the CDR3 is TGTGCCAGCAGCTTCCTAGCGGGAGGGCAGGCTGAGCAGTTCTTC. Its protein is CASSFLAGGQAEQFF. Drawing the rest from reference TRBV7-3 and TRBJ2-1, the complete variable domain is GAGVSQTPSNKVTEKGKYVELRCDPISGHTALYWYRQSLGQGPEFLIYFQGTGAADDSGLPNDRFFAVRPEGSVSTLKIQRTERGDSAVYLCASSFLAGGQAEQFFGPGTRLTVL.

The chain couples TRBV7-2 to TRBJ2-3, with 7 nucleotides matching TRBD1. CDR3 length: 14 amino acids. Unmatched junction bases numbered 5, after V lost 6 bases and J lost 2 bases. Germline CDR1 is SGHTA and CDR2 is FQGNSA. CDR3: CASRPGTVTDTQYF. For the CDR3, the DNA is TGTGCCAGCAGACCTGGGACAGTCACAGATACGCAGTATTTT.

Regarding this clone: This CDR3 is also generated by other DNA sequences in the sample. The chain has TRBV18 and TRBJ1-2; perhaps TRBD1 as D (5 bases). CDR3 length equals 13 residues. V was pared by 6 bases and J by 5 bases, with 13 bases between. Germline V gives CDR1 KGHSH, CDR2 LQKENI. The CDR3 here is CASSHGTEYGYTF. CDR3 nucleotide sequence: TGTGCCAGCTCGCACGGGACGGAGTATGGCTACACCTTC.

The sample holds one count of this clone. The chain uses TRBV2 and TRBJ2-1; TRBD2 aligns across 11 bases. In germline, CDR1 is SNHLY, CDR2 FYNNEI. The CDR3 runs 18 residues. The V segment lost 5 bases and the J segment 0 bases; nucleotides outside the gene matches: 9. The CDR3 DNA reads TGTGCCAGCAGTTGGGGACTAGCGGAGAGAAGCTCCTACAATGAGCAGTTCTTC. Encoded protein: CASSWGLAERSSYNEQFF.

This clone has just one count. The V and J genes are TRBV7-3 and TRBJ2-2; TRBD2 aligns across 12 bases. This CDR3 spans 18 amino acids. Germline assignment: CDR1 SGHTA and CDR2 FQGTGA. V shed 4 bases, J shed 4 bases, and the junction held 10 bases outside the gene matches. The CDR3 is CASSSQTSGSTGTGELFF. CDR3 sequence (DNA): TGTGCCAGCAGCTCTCAGACTAGCGGGAGCACAGGCACCGGGGAGCTGTTTTTT.

V is TRBV19 and J is TRBJ1-2; the match to TRBD1 covers 8 bases. J gave up 0 bases and V 6 bases, and 12 bases lay outside the gene matches. CDR1 is LNHDA and CDR2 is SQIVND in the germline V gene (reference sequence). The CDR3 extends over 17 amino acids. As DNA, the CDR3 is TGTGCCAGTAGAGGCGGACAGGGATTTTTTACTAACTATGGCTACACCTTC. Protein: CASRGGQGFFTNYGYTF.

The chain uses TRBV6-6 and TRBJ2-2; D is undetermined. The length of the CDR3 is 11 residues. Per the germline V gene, CDR1 is MNHNY and CDR2 is SVGAGI (reference sequence). The V end was cut by 9 bases, the J end by 6 bases, with 8 bases between. As DNA, the CDR3 is TGTGCCAGTTTTCAGGCCGGGGAGCTGTTTTTT. Residues: CASFQAGELFF.

About this clone itself: Other DNA variants within this sample encode the same CDR3. The CDR3 DNA reads as TGTGCCAGCAGCTTAAGGCGGAGCTCCTACAATGAGCAGTTCTTC. Translation gives CASSLRRSSYNEQFF. V and J are TRBV7-3 and TRBJ2-1; D call uncertain. This CDR3 spans 15 amino acids. The V gene's germline CDR1 is SGHTA and CDR2 FQGTGA. The V and J ends lost 1 base and 0 bases respectively, with 7 bases between them.

The J gene is TRBJ1-1, the V gene TRBV27; no reliable D call. The CDR3 contains 15 residues. The germline V gene has CDR1 MNHEY and CDR2 SMNVEV (reference sequence). V gave up 7 bases and J gave up 5 bases, with 20 bases separating them. CDR3 sequence: CASNPLGGSGTEAFF. The DNA of the CDR3 is TGTGCCAGCAACCCTTTGGGCGGGAGTGGTACTGAAGCTTTCTTT.

The sample holds one count of this clone. The chain uses TRBV27 and TRBJ2-5; D is undetermined. CDR1 and CDR2 from the germline V gene are MNHEY and SMNVEV (reference sequence). The CDR3 is made up of 16 amino acids. V lost 1 base and J 3 bases, leaving 15 bases between the germline ends. This chain's CDR3 is CASSLFALNLKETQYF. The CDR3 bases are TGTGCCAGCAGTTTATTCGCGCTAAACCTAAAAGAGACCCAGTACTTC.

As regards this clone: One end of the junction varies from germline; a read error may be responsible. The gene calls are TRBV30 and TRBJ2-7; maybe TRBD1 (5 bases). Germline CDR1 and CDR2: GTSNPN and SVGIG (reference sequence). This CDR3 region has 12 residues. Written as DNA, the CDR3 is TGTGCCTGGAGTACAGGTTCCTCCGAGCAGTACTTC. Translated, it gives CAWSTGSSEQYF.

The chain carries TRBV7-6 and TRBJ2-3; a weak D match, TRBD2 (5 bases). The CDR3 length is 15 residues. Deletions cut 1 base from V and 0 bases from J, with 8 bases between. Germline CDR1 and CDR2: SGHVS and FNYEAQ. CDR3 sequence: CASSLVSESTDTQYF. The CDR3 DNA reads as TGTGCCAGCAGCTTAGTTAGCGAGAGCACAGATACGCAGTATTTT.

As DNA, the CDR3 is TGTGCCAGCAGCCCGGTTGGGCCCCGGACCGATGAGCAGTTCTTC. Protein sequence: CASSPVGPRTDEQFF. The chain joins TRBV6-5 to TRBJ2-1; D ambiguous. In germline, CDR1 is MNHEY, CDR2 SVGAGI. The V end lost 6 bases, the J end lost 8 bases, and 20 bases lay between the germline ends. The CDR3 spans 15 residues.

V is TRBV6-5 and J is TRBJ1-4; 9 bases match TRBD1. V trimming: 4 bases; J trimming: 7 bases; junction bases outside the gene matches: 4. This CDR3 is built from 14 residues. CDR1 MNHEY and CDR2 SVGAGI come from the germline V gene. CDR3 amino acids: CASSSPTGGEKLFF. CDR3 nucleotides: TGTGCCAGCAGTTCCCCGACAGGGGGTGAAAAACTGTTTTTT.

Remarks on this clone: Distinct nucleotide sequences in the sample also encode this CDR3. The rearrangement joins TRBV28 to TRBJ2-7, with D hard to call. Germline V gives CDR1 MDHEN, CDR2 SYDVKM. V lost 4 bases and J 2 bases, leaving 9 bases between the germline ends. This CDR3 contains 13 residues. The CDR3 bases are TGTGCCAGCAGTTCGACTGGACCCTACGAGCAGTACTTC. This encodes CASSSTGPYEQYF.

This clone was seen just once. Here the CDR3 DNA reads TGTGCCAGTAGTATATCTAGCGGGATATACAATGAGCAGTTCTTC. Translating gives CASSISSGIYNEQFF. This chain links TRBV19 with TRBJ2-1; 9 bases agree with TRBD2. Germline V gene lookup returns CDR1 LNHDA and CDR2 SQIVND (reference sequence). CDR3 length equals 15 residues. With V trimmed by 2 bases and J by 4 bases, 3 bases remained unmatched.

The chain recombines TRBV15 with TRBJ1-5; tentatively, D is TRBD1 (6 bases). V was clipped by 5 bases and J by 9 bases, with 11 bases between them. The CDR3 is 12 residues long. Germline V gene data show CDR1 as LNHNV and CDR2 as YYDKDF (reference sequence). The CDR3 region is CATSGEGGPQHF. The CDR3 coding sequence is TGTGCCACCAGCGGGGAGGGGGGGCCCCAGCATTTT.

V and J are TRBV2 and TRBJ1-5, with D possibly being TRBD1 (6 bases). Germline CDR1 is SNHLY and CDR2 is FYNNEI. This CDR3 comprises 14 residues. V lost 10 bases to trimming and J lost 0 bases, with 13 bases between them. Here the CDR3 reads CATQDSNSNQPQHF. The CDR3 nucleotides read TGTGCCACCCAGGACAGCAATAGCAATCAGCCCCAGCATTTT.